The 6 T cell receptor beta chains below were found in one sample sequenced in a study of T cells after yellow fever vaccination. TCRdb re-derived calls from the 5' RACE reads in MiXCR, one entry per CDR3 protein. The sample holds 110,000 to 150,000 distinct CDR3 sequences; more than 6.5% are singletons and the top ten take approximately 0.67%. This specimen was CD4+ T cells sorted from PBMCs, taken 10 days after the yellow fever booster vaccination. The receptors stem from a man aged 30 to 39 who received the YFV17D yellow fever vaccine.

There are a few counts of this clonotype. This chain links TRBV19 with TRBJ2-1; 11 bases fit TRBD2. Unmatched junction bases numbered 14, after V lost 4 bases and J lost 12 bases. This CDR3 has 16 amino acids. Germline-derived CDR1 and CDR2 are LNHDA and SQIVND (reference sequence). CDR3: CASSTAGTSGVIGQFF. CDR3 DNA sequence: TGTGCCAGTAGTACAGCCGGGACTAGCGGAGTCATAGGGCAGTTCTTC.

The chain uses TRBV7-2 and TRBJ2-5; 10 bases agree with TRBD1. The junction had 6 bases not matched to a gene; V was cut back by 5 bases and J by 3 bases. This CDR3 region has 15 residues. Germline-derived CDR1 and CDR2 are SGHTA and FQGNSA. CDR3 bases: TGTGCCAGCAGCCGCCGGACAGGGGGGGAAGAGACCCAGTACTTC. Translated, it gives CASSRRTGGEETQYF.

Concerning this clonotype itself: Just one base apart from a much larger clone, this may be a read error. The J gene is TRBJ2-1, the V gene TRBV7-3, with D perhaps TRBD2 (6 bases). This CDR3 spans 16 amino acids. The germline V gene encodes CDR1 SGHTA and CDR2 FQGTGA. The CDR3: CGSSSTSLRSGDQQFF. As DNA, the CDR3 is TGTGGCAGCAGCTCAACCTCCCTTCGGTCGGGGGATCAGCAGTTCTTC.

In its sample, this clonotype was seen many times. This chain uses TRBV12-3 or TRBV12-4 with TRBJ2-3, with a possible D match to TRBD1 (5 bases). The CDR3 loop spans 12 amino acids. Deletions cut 2 bases from V and 13 bases from J, with 13 bases between. The CDR3 loop reads CASSLTGDQEYF. The CDR3 DNA is TGTGCCAGCAGTTTAACAGGTGATCAGGAGTATTTT.

In this sample, this clonotype turned up many times. V gene TRBV5-5 combines with J gene TRBJ2-5; D remains unclear. Germline V CDR1 and CDR2: SGHKS, YYEKEE (reference sequence). This CDR3 is 16 amino acids long. V dropped 0 bases and J dropped 0 bases, with 12 bases sitting between them. CDR3 sequence reads: CASSLGPRGYQETQYF. In DNA form, the CDR3 reads TGTGCCAGCAGCTTGGGCCCTCGTGGGTACCAAGAGACCCAGTACTTC.

This clonotype was seen ten or more times. V and J are TRBV6-2 or TRBV6-3 and TRBJ2-5, with a possible D match to TRBD1 (5 bases). The V and J ends lost 7 bases and 5 bases respectively, with 17 bases between them. The germline V gene has CDR1 MNHEY and CDR2 SVGEGT. The CDR3 sequence is 14 residues long. The CDR3 loop reads CASKPPGLRETQYF. The CDR3 DNA reads as TGTGCCAGCAAACCCCCAGGGTTGAGGGAGACCCAGTACTTC.